The clone carrying this T cell receptor beta chain has more than one count but fewer than ten. Trimming shortened V by 8 bases and J by 5 bases, and 12 bases separated the two germline ends. Germline CDR1 and CDR2: LNHNV and YYDKDF (reference sequence). The CDR3 contains 12 residues. A single record per CDR3 protein comes from TCRdb applying MiXCR to the RT-PCR reads. Of 400,000 to 450,000 distinct CDR3 sequences listed, around 15% are singletons. This sample stems from a study of patients and donors after allogeneic stem cell transplantation. The sequenced sample consisted of blood, either unsorted or a sorted T cell fraction (not recorded which). V usage is TRBV15 and J usage is TRBJ2-5, with D perhaps TRBD1 (6 bases). This clonotype originated in a human donor who was either an allogeneic HSCT recipient or a stem cell or donor lymphocyte infusion donor (not recorded which). It is not recorded whose cells these are; they may come from a transplant donor. Written as DNA, the CDR3 is TGTGCCACCGCAGGGGTTCGGGAGACCCAGTACTTC. It codes for CATAGVRETQYF.